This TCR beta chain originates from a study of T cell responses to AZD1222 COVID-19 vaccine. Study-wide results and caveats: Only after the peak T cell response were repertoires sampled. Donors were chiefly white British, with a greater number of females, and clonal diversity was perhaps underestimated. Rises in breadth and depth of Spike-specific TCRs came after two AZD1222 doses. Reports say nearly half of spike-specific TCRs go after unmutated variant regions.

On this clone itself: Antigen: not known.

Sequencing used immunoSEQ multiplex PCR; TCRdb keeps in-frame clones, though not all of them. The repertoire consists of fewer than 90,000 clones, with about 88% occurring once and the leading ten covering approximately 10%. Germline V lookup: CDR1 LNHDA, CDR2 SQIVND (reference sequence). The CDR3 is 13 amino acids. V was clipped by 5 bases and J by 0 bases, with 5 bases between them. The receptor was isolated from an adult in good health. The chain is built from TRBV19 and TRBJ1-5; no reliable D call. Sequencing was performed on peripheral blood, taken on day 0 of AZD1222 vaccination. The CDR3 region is CASSVGSNQPQHF. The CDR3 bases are TGTGCCAGTAGTGTGGGTAGCAATCAGCCCCAGCATTTT.